This T cell receptor (beta chain) was recovered during a study of shared clonotypes between healthy human individuals. Study details: Donor ages ranged 18 to 49 years: a couple of women, a few men.

The study enrolled healthy HIV-negative adults without recent acute infections or vaccinations as donors. Deep was the level used in running the assay. The authors ran unsorted PBMC replicate PCRs on around 270 ng DNA, about 30,000 T cell genomes. Assay used: immunoSEQ multiplex PCR; TCRdb lists only in-frame clones, some missing. The table records some 530,000 clones, 78% of them present only once. CDR1 GTSNPN and CDR2 SVGIG come from the germline V gene (reference sequence). The CDR3 is made up of 13 amino acids. The V gene end was trimmed by 3 bases and the J gene end by 4 bases; junction bases not matched to a gene: 3.

The material sequenced was PBMCs. The receptor comes from a woman aged 40 to 50 in good health. Some clones in this sample may be carry-over from other donors' samples. This chain joins TRBV30 and TRBJ2-5, with 9 bases aligning to TRBD1. CDR3 residues: CAWRTGGGETQYF. The CDR3 DNA follows: TGTGCCTGGAGGACAGGGGGAGGAGAGACCCAGTACTTC.